This entry concerns a single TCR beta chain. Only in-frame clones appear in the TCRdb table, and some are missing; sequencing was by immunoSEQ multiplex PCR. Among roughly 250,000 clones listed, approximately 84% were seen once. The data belong to a study of blood T cell repertoires in COVID-19. Germline assignment: CDR1 LGHNA and CDR2 YNFKEQ. The CDR3 length is 12 residues. Trimming left V 0 bases short and J 10 bases short, with 9 bases between. Material: peripheral blood. This TCR was sampled from a man aged 50 to 60 with acute or convalescent COVID-19. The chain carries TRBV4-2 and TRBJ1-2; D might be TRBD1 (6 bases). The CDR3 DNA sequence: TGTGCCAGCAGCCAAGAAGGGGGAGACTACACCTTC. Protein: CASSQEGGDYTF.